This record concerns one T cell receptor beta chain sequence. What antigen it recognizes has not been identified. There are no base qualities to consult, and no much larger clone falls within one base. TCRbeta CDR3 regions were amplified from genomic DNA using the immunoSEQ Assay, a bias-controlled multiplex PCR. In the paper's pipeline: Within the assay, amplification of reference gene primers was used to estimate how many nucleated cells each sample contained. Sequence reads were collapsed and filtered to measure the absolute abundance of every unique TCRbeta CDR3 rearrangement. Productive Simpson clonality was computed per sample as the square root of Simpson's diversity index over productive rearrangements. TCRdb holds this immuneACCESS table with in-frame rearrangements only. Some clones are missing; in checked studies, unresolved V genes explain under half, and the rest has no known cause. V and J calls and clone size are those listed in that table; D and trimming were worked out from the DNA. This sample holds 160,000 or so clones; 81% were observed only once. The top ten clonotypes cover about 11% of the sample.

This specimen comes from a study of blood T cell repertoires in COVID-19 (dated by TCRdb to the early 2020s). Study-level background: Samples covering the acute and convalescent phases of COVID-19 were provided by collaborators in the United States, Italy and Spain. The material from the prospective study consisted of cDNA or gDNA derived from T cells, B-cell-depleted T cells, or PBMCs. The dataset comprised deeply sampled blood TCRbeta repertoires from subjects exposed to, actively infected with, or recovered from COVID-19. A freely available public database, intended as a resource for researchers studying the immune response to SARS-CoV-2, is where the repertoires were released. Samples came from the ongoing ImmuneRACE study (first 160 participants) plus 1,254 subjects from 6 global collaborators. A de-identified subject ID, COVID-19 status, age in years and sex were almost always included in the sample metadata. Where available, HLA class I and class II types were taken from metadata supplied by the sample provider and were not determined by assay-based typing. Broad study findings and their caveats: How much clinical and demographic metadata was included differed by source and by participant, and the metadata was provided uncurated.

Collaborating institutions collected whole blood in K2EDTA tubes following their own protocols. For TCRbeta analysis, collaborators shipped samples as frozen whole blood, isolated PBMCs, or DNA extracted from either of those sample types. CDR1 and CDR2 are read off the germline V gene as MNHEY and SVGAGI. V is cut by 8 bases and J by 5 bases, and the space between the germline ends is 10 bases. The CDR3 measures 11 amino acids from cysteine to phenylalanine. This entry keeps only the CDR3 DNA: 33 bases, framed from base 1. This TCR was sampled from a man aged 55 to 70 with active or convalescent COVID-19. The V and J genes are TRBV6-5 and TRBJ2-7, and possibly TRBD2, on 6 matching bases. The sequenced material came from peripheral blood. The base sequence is TGTGCCAGCGCCAGGGAGGACGAGCAGTACTTC. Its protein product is CASAREDEQYF.